Following are 29 T cell receptor beta chains from one sample sequenced in a study of blood T cell repertoires in COVID-19. The repertoire was sequenced with immunoSEQ multiplex PCR; TCRdb's copy has only in-frame clones and lacks some. The sample contains about 120,000 clones, 75% to 80% of which appear only once. The sample taken for sequencing was peripheral blood. The receptor set was obtained from a woman of 80 years or more with active or convalescent COVID-19.

V usage is TRBV10-3 and J usage is TRBJ1-4; TRBD1 agrees at 7 bases. The CDR3 spans 15 residues. Germline CDR1 is ENHRY and CDR2 is SYGVKD. The junction had 13 bases not matched to a gene; V was cut back by 8 bases and J by 7 bases. The CDR3 loop reads CAIADTGALGEKLFF. CDR3 nucleotide sequence: TGTGCCATCGCTGATACAGGGGCATTGGGTGAAAAACTGTTTTTT.

V is TRBV11-1 and J is TRBJ2-7; TRBD1 aligns across 7 bases. The CDR3 loop spans 13 amino acids. Germline V gene lookup returns CDR1 SGHAT and CDR2 FQDESV (reference sequence). V shed 2 bases, J shed 7 bases, and the junction held 5 bases outside the gene matches. CDR3 sequence: CASSLPRGLEQYF. CDR3 nucleotide sequence: TGTGCCAGCAGCTTACCGAGGGGGCTGGAGCAGTACTTC.

The chain couples TRBV2 to TRBJ1-1, with 12 positions matching TRBD1. This CDR3 has 17 amino acids. The germline gives CDR1 SNHLY, CDR2 FYNNEI. J lost 0 bases, V lost 6 bases, and 8 bases had no gene match. The DNA for the CDR3 is TGTGCCAGCAGCGGGGGACAGGGGGCATTCTTGAACACTGAAGCTTTCTTT. This sequence encodes CASSGGQGAFLNTEAFF.

Worth noting for this clone: Germline and junction disagree at one end, which may indicate a read error. The chain recombines TRBV7-2 with TRBJ2-7; TRBD2 matches at 7 bases. The CDR3 spans 14 residues. CDR1 is SGHTA, CDR2 FQGNSA, per germline. DNA of the CDR3: TGTGCCAGCAGCCTAGCGGCTAGCTCCTACGAGCAGTACTTC. Translated, it gives CASSLAASSYEQYF.

The CDR3 loop reads CASSPGGKMNTEAFF. CDR3 sequence (DNA): TGTGCCAGCAGCCCAGGGGGTAAGATGAACACTGAAGCTTTCTTT. The V gene is TRBV14, the J gene TRBJ1-1; 7 bases map to TRBD1. V shed 4 bases and J 0 bases; nucleotides not matched to a gene: 5. The CDR3 is made up of 15 amino acids. The germline V gene has CDR1 SGHDN and CDR2 FVKESK.

The chain has TRBV27 and TRBJ2-1, with 8 bases identical to TRBD2. Germline V gene sequence: CDR1 MNHEY, CDR2 SMNVEV (reference sequence). The J segment lost 0 bases and the V segment lost 3 bases, leaving 10 bases of the junction unmatched. The CDR3 sequence is 18 residues long. The CDR3 nucleotides read TGTGCCAGCAGTTTCTCGGGAGGGAGGGGGAACTCCTACAATGAGCAGTTCTTC. This encodes CASSFSGGRGNSYNEQFF.

This chain joins TRBV28 and TRBJ2-7, with a tentative D call TRBD2 (6 bases). The germline V gene has CDR1 MDHEN and CDR2 SYDVKM. V lost 5 bases and J lost 0, with 23 bases in between. The CDR3 sequence is 18 residues long. CDR3 in DNA: TGTGCCAGCAGTCCTCGCCCGGGACTCAGGATTAGCTCCTACGAGCAGTACTTC. This encodes CASSPRPGLRISSYEQYF.

The chain carries TRBV7-3 and TRBJ2-1, with 13 bases identical to TRBD2. This CDR3 contains 20 residues. V shed 5 bases, J shed 8 bases, and the junction held 21 bases outside the gene matches. Germline V gene lookup returns CDR1 SGHTA and CDR2 FQGTGA. The CDR3 DNA is TGTGCCAGCAGCCCCGGAGATACTAGCGGGAGGGCCGATTTTCGCGATGAGCAGTTCTTC. This encodes CASSPGDTSGRADFRDEQFF. The full variable domain, its missing parts supplied by reference TRBV7-3 and TRBJ2-1, is GAGVSQTPSNKVTEKGKYVELRCDPISGHTALYWYRQSLGQGPEFLIYFQGTGAADDSGLPNDRFFAVRPEGSVSTLKIQRTERGDSAVYLCASSPGDTSGRADFRDEQFFGPGTRLTVL.

The chain recombines TRBV5-1 with TRBJ1-2; no reliable D call. Germline V gene sequence: CDR1 SGHRS, CDR2 YFSETQ. V lost 2 bases to trimming and J lost 7 bases, with 9 bases between them. The CDR3 length is 12 residues. CDR3 in amino acids: CASSFGVFGYTF. The CDR3 region has the DNA TGCGCCAGCAGCTTCGGAGTCTTTGGCTACACCTTC. The full variable domain, with the rest looked up from reference TRBV5-1 and TRBJ1-2, is KAGVTQTPRYLIKTRGQQVTLSCSPISGHRSVSWYQQTPGQGLQFLFEYFSETQRNKGNFPGRFSGRQFSNSRSEMNVSTLELGDSALYLCASSFGVFGYTFGSGTRLTVV.

This clone was found once. The V gene is TRBV7-2, the J gene TRBJ2-1; TRBD1 matches 9 bases. The CDR3 has 15 amino acids. V shed 5 bases, J shed 2 bases, and the junction held 4 bases outside the gene matches. Germline V CDR1 and CDR2: SGHTA, FQGNSA. CDR3 amino acids: CASSVRDRAYNEQFF. The CDR3 DNA reads as TGTGCCAGCAGCGTCCGGGACAGGGCCTACAATGAGCAGTTCTTC. The full variable domain, with the rest looked up from reference TRBV7-2 and TRBJ2-1, is GAGVSQSPSNKVTEKGKDVELRCDPISGHTALYWYRQSLGQGLEFLIYFQGNSAPDKSGLPSDRFSAERTGGSVSTLTIQRTQQEDSAVYLCASSVRDRAYNEQFFGPGTRLTVL.

The chain combines TRBV5-1 with TRBJ2-5; 8 bases line up with TRBD2. CDR1 is SGHRS, CDR2 YFSETQ, per germline. Losses at the gene ends were 4 bases for V and 4 bases for J; bases not matched to a gene: 6. The CDR3 covers 14 residues. The CDR3 DNA sequence: TGCGCCAGCAGCCAAGGACTAGCATCAGAGACCCAGTACTTC. The encoded protein is CASSQGLASETQYF.

This chain joins TRBV7-9 and TRBJ2-1; 8 bases agree with TRBD2. After removal of 7 bases from V and 4 bases from J, the junction contained 15 bases not matched to a gene. This CDR3 has 17 residues. Per the germline V gene, CDR1 is SEHNR and CDR2 is FQNEAQ (reference sequence). The CDR3 loop is CASIRPESSGPYNEQFF. The DNA of the CDR3 is TGTGCCAGCATTAGACCGGAATCTAGCGGGCCTTACAATGAGCAGTTCTTC.

The J gene is TRBJ1-1, the V gene TRBV12-5, with D perhaps matching TRBD1 (5 bases). The CDR3 is made up of 13 amino acids. V lost 1 base, J lost 5 bases, and 8 bases lay in between. Germline V CDR1 and CDR2: LGHNT, FRNRAP. The CDR3 coding sequence is TGTGCTAGTGGTTTGGAACAGGAGACTGAAGCTTTCTTT. Its translation is CASGLEQETEAFF.

The DNA for the CDR3 is TGTGCCAGCAGCTTAGGTGGTAGCGGGAGTTACGAGCAGTACTTC. Translated, it gives CASSLGGSGSYEQYF. The gene calls are TRBV13 and TRBJ2-7, with 9 bases fitting TRBD2. Germline values: CDR1 PRHDT, CDR2 FYEKMQ (reference sequence). CDR3 length: 15 residues. V shed 0 bases, J shed 4 bases, and the junction held 4 bases outside the gene matches.

The chain joins TRBV9 to TRBJ1-1; D is uncertain. This CDR3 region has 15 residues. V was trimmed by 3 bases and J by 1 base, leaving 13 bases between them. Germline lookup yields CDR1 SGDLS and CDR2 YYNGEE. The DNA of the CDR3 is TGTGCCAGCAGCGGAACCATCGGCGGGAACACTGAAGCTTTCTTT. It codes for CASSGTIGGNTEAFF.

This chain uses TRBV4-3 with TRBJ2-2, with a possible D match to TRBD1 (5 bases). CDR1 and CDR2 (germline): LGHNA, YSLEER. This CDR3 spans 16 amino acids. Trimming took off 0 bases at V and 6 bases at J, with 14 bases between the two ends. The CDR3: CASSQDGARFPGELFF. The CDR3 nucleotides are TGCGCCAGCAGCCAAGATGGGGCTAGGTTTCCCGGGGAGCTGTTTTTT.

This chain connects TRBV24-1 to TRBJ2-2; the D gene is possibly TRBD1 (6 bases). V was pared by 4 bases and J by 4 bases, with 15 bases between. Germline CDR1 reads KGHDR; CDR2 reads SFDVKD. The CDR3 spans 16 residues. DNA of the CDR3: TGTGCCACCAGTGAACACGGGACACCGCTCACCGGGGAGCTGTTTTTT. It yields the protein CATSEHGTPLTGELFF.

The chain couples TRBV2 to TRBJ1-5; TRBD1 might be the D (5 bases). Trimming removed 3 bases at V and 6 bases at J, with 12 bases between. The germline CDR1 and CDR2 sequences are SNHLY and FYNNEI. This CDR3 spans 14 amino acids. CDR3 sequence reads: CASSESGYSQPQHF. CDR3 nucleotide sequence: TGTGCCAGCAGTGAGTCAGGGTACAGTCAGCCCCAGCATTTT.

J is TRBJ2-7 and V is TRBV7-9; 10 bases map to TRBD2. CDR3 length: 17 residues. V dropped 3 bases and J dropped 3; count of bases not matched to a gene: 11. Per germline, CDR1 SEHNR and CDR2 FQNEAQ (reference sequence). DNA of the CDR3: TGTGCCAGCAGCTTGGGGGTAGCGGGAGGAGGAATCTACGAGCAGTACTTC. This sequence encodes CASSLGVAGGGIYEQYF.

V usage is TRBV9 and J usage is TRBJ1-3; the match to TRBD1 covers 7 bases. Germline-derived CDR1 and CDR2 are SGDLS and YYNGEE. The CDR3 is 15 amino acids. V shed 3 bases and J 0 bases; nucleotides not matched to a gene: 3. The CDR3 coding sequence is TGTGCCAGCAGCGGGGGACAGAGCTCTGGAAACACCATATATTTT. Translated: CASSGGQSSGNTIYF.

The chain joins TRBV5-1 to TRBJ1-1, with 7 bases identical to TRBD1. The CDR3 is 13 amino acids. Per the germline V gene, CDR1 is SGHRS and CDR2 is YFSETQ. The V segment lost 6 bases and the J segment 2 bases; nucleotides outside the gene matches: 4. The CDR3: CASTRDRNTEAFF. Written as DNA, the CDR3 is TGCGCCAGCACCCGGGACAGAAACACTGAAGCTTTCTTT. Using reference TRBV5-1 and TRBJ1-1 for the parts outside the CDR3, the full variable domain is KAGVTQTPRYLIKTRGQQVTLSCSPISGHRSVSWYQQTPGQGLQFLFEYFSETQRNKGNFPGRFSGRQFSNSRSEMNVSTLELGDSALYLCASTRDRNTEAFFGQGTRLTVV.

The chain joins TRBV5-5 to TRBJ2-5, with TRBD1 as a possible D gene (6 bases). Trimming took 5 bases from V and 2 from J, leaving 10 bases between them. Germline CDR1 reads SGHKS; CDR2 reads YYEKEE (reference sequence). This CDR3 is 13 amino acids long. As DNA, the CDR3 is TGTGCCAGCAGTCTAGGGGGTCAAGAGACCCAGTACTTC. It encodes CASSLGGQETQYF.

V gene TRBV28 combines with J gene TRBJ1-2; 11 bases match TRBD1. CDR3 length: 16 amino acids. Germline V lookup: CDR1 MDHEN, CDR2 SYDVKM. After removal of 0 bases from V and 7 bases from J, the junction contained 7 bases not matched to a gene. The CDR3 sequence is CASSLWGGQGDAGYTF. CDR3 bases: TGTGCCAGCAGTTTATGGGGGGGACAGGGGGATGCTGGCTACACCTTC.

This clone was detected only a few times. This chain uses TRBV5-1 with TRBJ2-7; D perhaps matches TRBD1 (8 bases). The germline V gene has CDR1 SGHRS and CDR2 YFSETQ. The CDR3 covers 15 residues. V lost 1 base and J lost 3, with 14 bases in between. DNA of the CDR3: TGCGCCAGCAGCTTGTCACAGGGGGGGTACTACGAGCAGTACTTC. Amino acid sequence: CASSLSQGGYYEQYF.

The rearrangement links TRBV2 to TRBJ2-3; 11 bases map to TRBD1. The CDR3 totals 17 residues. Looked up from germline, CDR1 is SNHLY and CDR2 is FYNNEI. Unmatched junction bases numbered 4, after V lost 2 bases and J lost 0 bases. The CDR3 nucleotides read TGTGCCAGCAGTGAACATCGGGACAGGGGGAGCACAGATACGCAGTATTTT. Residues: CASSEHRDRGSTDTQYF. Drawing the rest from reference TRBV2 and TRBJ2-3, the complete variable domain is EPEVTQTPSHQVTQMGQEVILRCVPISNHLYFYWYRQILGQKVEFLVSFYNNEISEKSEIFDDQFSVERPDGSNFTLKIRSTKLEDSAMYFCASSEHRDRGSTDTQYFGPGTRLTVL.

The DNA for the CDR3 is TGTGCCAGCAGCCCCACGGGGTACGAAAAACTGTTTTTT. Translation: CASSPTGYEKLFF. The gene calls are TRBV3-1 (or the pseudogene TRBV3-2) and TRBJ1-4; D is unclear. This CDR3 is built from 13 residues. V was cut by 4 bases and J by 8 bases, with 11 bases left in between. Germline V lookup: CDR1 LGHDT, CDR2 YNNKEL (reference sequence).

The chain links TRBV19 to TRBJ1-2; no firm D call. CDR3 size: 14 residues. CDR1 and CDR2 (germline): LNHDA, SQIVND (reference sequence). Trimming removed 1 base from V and 2 bases from J, with 8 bases in between. CDR3 protein: CASSIGGRNYGYTF. The CDR3 DNA is TGTGCCAGTAGTATAGGAGGGCGCAACTATGGCTACACCTTC. The full variable domain, completed using reference TRBV19 and TRBJ1-2, is DGGITQSPKYLFRKEGQNVTLSCEQNLNHDAMYWYRQDPGQGLRLIYYSQIVNDFQKGDIAEGYSVSREKKESFPLTVTSAQKNPTAFYLCASSIGGRNYGYTFGSGTRLTVV.

The chain uses TRBV27 and TRBJ2-7, with TRBD1 identical over 9 bases. Trimming removed 9 bases from V and 9 bases from J; junction bases left unmatched: 18. There are 15 residues in the CDR3. Germline V CDR1 and CDR2: MNHEY, SMNVEV (reference sequence). The CDR3 sequence is CASRAPGTGWDRQYF. CDR3 nucleotide sequence: TGTGCCAGTCGAGCCCCCGGGACAGGGTGGGATCGGCAGTACTTC.

The chain joins TRBV6-5 to TRBJ2-5, with D possibly TRBD2 on 5 matching bases. CDR1 and CDR2 (germline): MNHEY, SVGAGI. CDR3 length: 15 residues. Deletions cut 1 base from V and 4 bases from J, with 13 bases between. The CDR3 is CASSYYVGARETQYF. Written as DNA, the CDR3 is TGTGCCAGCAGTTACTATGTGGGAGCGAGAGAGACCCAGTACTTC.